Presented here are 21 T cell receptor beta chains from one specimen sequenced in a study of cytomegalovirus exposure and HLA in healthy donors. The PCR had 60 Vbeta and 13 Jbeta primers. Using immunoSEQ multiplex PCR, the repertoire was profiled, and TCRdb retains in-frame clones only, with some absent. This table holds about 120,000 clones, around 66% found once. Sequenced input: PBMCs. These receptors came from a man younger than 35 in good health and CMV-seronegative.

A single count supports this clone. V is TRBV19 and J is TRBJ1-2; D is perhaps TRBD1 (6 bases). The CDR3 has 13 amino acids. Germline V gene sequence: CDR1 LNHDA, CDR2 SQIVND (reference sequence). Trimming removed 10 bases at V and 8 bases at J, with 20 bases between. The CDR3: CATLERGGHGYTF. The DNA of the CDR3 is TGTGCCACCCTCGAACGGGGGGGGCACGGCTACACCTTC.

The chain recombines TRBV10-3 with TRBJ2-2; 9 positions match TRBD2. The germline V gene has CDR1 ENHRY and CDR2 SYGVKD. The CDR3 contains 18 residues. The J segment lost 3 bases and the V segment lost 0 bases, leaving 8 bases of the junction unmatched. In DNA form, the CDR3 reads TGTGCCATCAGTGAGTCGAATATGCTAGCGGGATACACCGGGGAGCTGTTTTTT. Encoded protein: CAISESNMLAGYTGELFF.

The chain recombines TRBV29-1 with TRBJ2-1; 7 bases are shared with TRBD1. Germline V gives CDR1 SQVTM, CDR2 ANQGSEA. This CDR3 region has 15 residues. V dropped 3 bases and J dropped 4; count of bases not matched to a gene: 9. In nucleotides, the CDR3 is TGCAGCGTTGACGACGCCAGGGGGTGGTACAATGAGCAGTTCTTC. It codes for CSVDDARGWYNEQFF.

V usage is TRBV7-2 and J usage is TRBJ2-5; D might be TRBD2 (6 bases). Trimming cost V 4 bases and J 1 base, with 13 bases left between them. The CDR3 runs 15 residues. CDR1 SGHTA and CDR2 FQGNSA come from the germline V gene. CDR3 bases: TGTGCCAGCAGCTCCCAAGGCGGGGCCCAAGAGACCCAGTACTTC. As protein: CASSSQGGAQETQYF.

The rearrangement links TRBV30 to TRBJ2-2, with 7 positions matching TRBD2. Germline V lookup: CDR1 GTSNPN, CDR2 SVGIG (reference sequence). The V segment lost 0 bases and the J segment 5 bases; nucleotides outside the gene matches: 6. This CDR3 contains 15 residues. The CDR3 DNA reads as TGTGCCTGGAGTGTACACGGGGGGAAGACCGGGGAGCTGTTTTTT. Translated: CAWSVHGGKTGELFF.

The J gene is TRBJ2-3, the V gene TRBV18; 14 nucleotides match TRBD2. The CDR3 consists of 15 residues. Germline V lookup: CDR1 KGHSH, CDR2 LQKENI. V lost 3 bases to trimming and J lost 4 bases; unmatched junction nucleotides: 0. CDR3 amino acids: CASSPTSGGADTQYF. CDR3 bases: TGTGCCAGCTCACCGACTAGCGGGGGGGCAGATACGCAGTATTTT.

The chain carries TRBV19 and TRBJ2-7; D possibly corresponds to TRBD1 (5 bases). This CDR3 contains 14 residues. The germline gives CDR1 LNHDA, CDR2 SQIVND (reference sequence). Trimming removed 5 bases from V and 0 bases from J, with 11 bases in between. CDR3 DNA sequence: TGTGCCAGTAGTCGACAGACGAGCTCCTACGAGCAGTACTTC. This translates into CASSRQTSSYEQYF.

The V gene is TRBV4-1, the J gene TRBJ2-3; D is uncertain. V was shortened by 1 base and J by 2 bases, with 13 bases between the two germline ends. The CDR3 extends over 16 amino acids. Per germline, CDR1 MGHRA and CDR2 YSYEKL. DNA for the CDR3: TGCGCCAGCAGCCAAGTTTCCACATTGATCACAGATACGCAGTATTTT. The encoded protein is CASSQVSTLITDTQYF.

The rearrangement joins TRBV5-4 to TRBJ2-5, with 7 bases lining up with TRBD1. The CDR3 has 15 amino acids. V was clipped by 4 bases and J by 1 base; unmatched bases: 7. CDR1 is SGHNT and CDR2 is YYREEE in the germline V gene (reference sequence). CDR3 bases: TGTGCCAGCAGCAGAGGACAGGAACTCCAAGAGACCCAGTACTTC. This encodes CASSRGQELQETQYF.

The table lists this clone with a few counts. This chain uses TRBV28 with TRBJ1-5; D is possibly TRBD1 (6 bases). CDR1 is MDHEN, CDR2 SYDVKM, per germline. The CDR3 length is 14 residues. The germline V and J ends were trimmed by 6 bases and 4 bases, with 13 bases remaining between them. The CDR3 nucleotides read TGTGCCAGCAGCTTTGGACAGCCTAATCAGCCCCAGCATTTT. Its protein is CASSFGQPNQPQHF.

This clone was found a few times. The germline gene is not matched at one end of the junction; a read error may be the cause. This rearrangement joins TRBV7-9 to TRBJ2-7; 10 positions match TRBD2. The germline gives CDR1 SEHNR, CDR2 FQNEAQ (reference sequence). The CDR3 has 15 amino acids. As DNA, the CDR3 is TGTTCCAGCAGCTTCCTAGCGGGAGCTCCGCACGAGCAGTACTTC. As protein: CSSSFLAGAPHEQYF. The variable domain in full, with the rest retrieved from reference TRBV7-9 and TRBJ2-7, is DTGVSQNPRHKITKRGQNVTFRCDPISEHNRLYWYRQTLGQGPEFLTYFQNEAQLEKSRLLSDRFSAERPKGSFSTLEIQRTEQGDSAMYLCSSSFLAGAPHEQYFGPGTRLTVT.

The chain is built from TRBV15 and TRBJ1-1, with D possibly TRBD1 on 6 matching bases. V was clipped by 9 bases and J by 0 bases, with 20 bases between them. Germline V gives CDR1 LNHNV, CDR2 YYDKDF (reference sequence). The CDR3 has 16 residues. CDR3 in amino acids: CATRQRGILLNTEAFF. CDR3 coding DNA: TGTGCCACTCGACAGAGGGGGATTTTGTTGAACACTGAAGCTTTCTTT.

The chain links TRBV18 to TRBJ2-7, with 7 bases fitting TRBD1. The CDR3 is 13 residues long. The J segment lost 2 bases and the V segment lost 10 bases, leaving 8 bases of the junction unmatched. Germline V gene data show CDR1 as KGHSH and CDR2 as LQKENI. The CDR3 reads CATSGTATYEQYF. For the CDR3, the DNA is TGTGCCACCTCCGGGACAGCCACCTACGAGCAGTACTTC.

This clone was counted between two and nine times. The CDR3 DNA reads as TGTGCCAGCAGCGTGGACGGGGGGAGCAATCAGCCCCAGCATTTT. Its translation: CASSVDGGSNQPQHF. The chain recombines TRBV9 with TRBJ1-5; perhaps TRBD1 as D (5 bases). This CDR3 is 15 amino acids long. CDR1 is SGDLS, CDR2 YYNGEE, per germline. Between the trimmed V and J ends, which lost 2 bases and 1 base, there was a span of 10 bases.

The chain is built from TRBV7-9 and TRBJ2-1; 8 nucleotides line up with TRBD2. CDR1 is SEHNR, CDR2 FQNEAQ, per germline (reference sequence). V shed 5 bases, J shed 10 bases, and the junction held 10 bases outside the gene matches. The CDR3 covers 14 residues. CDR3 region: CASSPGTRSVEQFF. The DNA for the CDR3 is TGTGCCAGCAGCCCCGGGACTAGGTCGGTGGAGCAGTTCTTC.

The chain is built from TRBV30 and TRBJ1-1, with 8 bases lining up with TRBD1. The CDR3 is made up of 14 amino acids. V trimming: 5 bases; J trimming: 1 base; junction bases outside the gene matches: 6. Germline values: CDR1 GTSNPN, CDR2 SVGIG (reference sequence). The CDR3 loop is CAWGRDRRNTEAFF. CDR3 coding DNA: TGTGCCTGGGGGCGGGACAGGAGGAACACTGAAGCTTTCTTT. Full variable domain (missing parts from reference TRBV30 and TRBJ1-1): SQTIHQWPATLVQPVGSPLSLECTVEGTSNPNLYWYRQAAGRGLQLLFYSVGIGQISSEVPQNLSASRPQDRQFILSSKKLLLSDSGFYLCAWGRDRRNTEAFFGQGTRLTVV.

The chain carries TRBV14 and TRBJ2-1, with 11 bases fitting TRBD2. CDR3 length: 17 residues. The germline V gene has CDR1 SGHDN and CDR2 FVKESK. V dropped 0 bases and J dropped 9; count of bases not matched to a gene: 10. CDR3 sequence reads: CASSQEGRLAGNPEQFF. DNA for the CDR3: TGTGCCAGCAGCCAAGAAGGCCGACTAGCGGGAAATCCTGAGCAGTTCTTC.

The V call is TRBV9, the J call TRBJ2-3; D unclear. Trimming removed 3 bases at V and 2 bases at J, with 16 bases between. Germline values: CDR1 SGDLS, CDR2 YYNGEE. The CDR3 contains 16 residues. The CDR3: CASSAAQTSLTDTQYF. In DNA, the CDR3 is TGTGCCAGCAGCGCCGCCCAGACTTCCCTCACAGATACGCAGTATTTT.

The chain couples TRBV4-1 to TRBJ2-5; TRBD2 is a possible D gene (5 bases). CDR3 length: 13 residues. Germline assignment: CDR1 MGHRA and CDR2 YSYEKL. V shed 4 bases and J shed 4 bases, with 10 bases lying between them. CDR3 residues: CASSLTSLETQYF. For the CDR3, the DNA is TGCGCCAGCAGCCTTACTAGTCTAGAGACCCAGTACTTC.

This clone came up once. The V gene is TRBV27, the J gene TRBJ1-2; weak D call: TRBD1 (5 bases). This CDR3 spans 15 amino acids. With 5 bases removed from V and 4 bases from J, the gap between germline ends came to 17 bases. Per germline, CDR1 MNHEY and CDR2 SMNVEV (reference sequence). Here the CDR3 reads CASSPLPQGGYGYTF. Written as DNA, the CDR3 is TGTGCCAGCAGTCCCCTCCCCCAGGGCGGCTATGGCTACACCTTC.

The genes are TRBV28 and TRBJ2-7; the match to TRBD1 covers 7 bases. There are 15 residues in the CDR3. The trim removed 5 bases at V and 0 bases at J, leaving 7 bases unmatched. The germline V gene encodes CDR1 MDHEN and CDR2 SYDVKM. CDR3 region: CASSAPGQYSYEQYF. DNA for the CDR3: TGTGCCAGCAGTGCTCCGGGACAGTACTCCTACGAGCAGTACTTC.